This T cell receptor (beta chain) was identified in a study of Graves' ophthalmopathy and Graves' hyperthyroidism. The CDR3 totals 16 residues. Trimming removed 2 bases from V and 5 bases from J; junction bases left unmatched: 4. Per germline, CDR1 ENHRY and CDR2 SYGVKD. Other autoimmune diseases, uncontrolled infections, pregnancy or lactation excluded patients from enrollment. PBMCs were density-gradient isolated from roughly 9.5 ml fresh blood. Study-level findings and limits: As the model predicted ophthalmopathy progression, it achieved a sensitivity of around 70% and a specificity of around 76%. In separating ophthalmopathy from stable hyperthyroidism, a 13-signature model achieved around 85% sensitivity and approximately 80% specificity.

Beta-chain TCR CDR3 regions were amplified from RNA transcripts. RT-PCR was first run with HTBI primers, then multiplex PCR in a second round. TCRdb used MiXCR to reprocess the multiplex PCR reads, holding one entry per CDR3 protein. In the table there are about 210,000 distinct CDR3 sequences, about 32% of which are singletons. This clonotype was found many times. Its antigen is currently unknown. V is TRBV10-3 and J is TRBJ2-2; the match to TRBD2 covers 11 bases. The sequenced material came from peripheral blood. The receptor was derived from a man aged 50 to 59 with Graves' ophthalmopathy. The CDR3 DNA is TGTGCCATCAGTGAGAGACTAGCGGGACCGACCGGGGAGCTGTTTTTT. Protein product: CAISERLAGPTGELFF.